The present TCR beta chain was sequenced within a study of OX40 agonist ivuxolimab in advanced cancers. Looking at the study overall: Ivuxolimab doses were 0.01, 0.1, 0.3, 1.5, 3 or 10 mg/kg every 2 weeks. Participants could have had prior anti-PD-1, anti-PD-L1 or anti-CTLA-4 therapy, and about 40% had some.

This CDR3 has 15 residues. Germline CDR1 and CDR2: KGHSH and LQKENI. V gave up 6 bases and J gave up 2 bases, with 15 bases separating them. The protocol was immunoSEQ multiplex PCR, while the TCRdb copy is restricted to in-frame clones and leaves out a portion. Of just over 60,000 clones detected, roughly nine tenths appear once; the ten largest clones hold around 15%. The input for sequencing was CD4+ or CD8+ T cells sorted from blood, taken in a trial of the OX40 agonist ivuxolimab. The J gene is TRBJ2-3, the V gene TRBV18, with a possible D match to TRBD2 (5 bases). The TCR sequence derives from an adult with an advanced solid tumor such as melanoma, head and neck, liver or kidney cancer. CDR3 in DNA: TGTGCCAGCTCCCCCCGCCTAGCACTCACAGATACGCAGTATTTT. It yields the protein CASSPRLALTDTQYF.